This T cell receptor beta chain stems from a study of cytomegalovirus exposure and HLA in healthy donors (dated by TCRdb to about 2017). For the study in its entirety: An earlier analysis of approximately 590 of the donors reported roughly 270 Gb of sequence data and around 120 million unique TCR beta sequences from roughly 180 million T cells. Approximately 300 gigabases of sequencing data and 70 million to 100 million unique TCR sequences made up an early release that covered nearly 650 HLA-typed donors. The genetic ancestry cluster associated with self-reported Caucasian donors included 81% of the roughly 400 genotyped donors. The study aimed to test whether cataloging public T cell receptors could reveal signatures of past pathogen exposure. The study profiled the T cell repertoires of 550 to 700 subjects by immunosequencing and related them to cytomegalovirus serostatus. A separate validation cohort of over a hundred different subjects was used in addition to the 666-subject first cohort. To predict cytomegalovirus infection status, the study combined high-throughput TCR immunosequencing, statistical association of individual TCRs with disease status, and machine learning. A later analysis re-examined previously published TCR beta repertoires from more than 650 donors and added high-resolution HLA genotyping to investigate patterns of TCR occurrence. In the later analysis, no new phenotypic data were used to find candidate immune exposures; instead, reliance was placed on TCR beta sequences and their occurrence across donors. To decide whether each TCR beta V gene segment behaved as functional or pseudogenic, an earlier analysis of some 540 of the donors relied on high-throughput TCR beta sequencing. Alongside the repertoire data, information on donor age, sex, ethnicity and CMV serostatus was compiled. A later genetic analysis took genome-wide SNP genotypes for about three fifths of the 666 donors and used that subset as a discovery cohort. All discovery cohort repertoires had been generated using a single sequencing platform. Both class I and class II loci were covered by HLA typing, at four-digit resolution. The number of typed donors differed by locus: roughly 629-630 for A, B, C, DRB1 and DQB1; approximately 520 for DQA1; approximately 600 for DPA1; and around 450 for DPB1. Roughly 5 DR-DQ haplotypes were handled as single units for association and clustering because linkage in the cohort was strong. On average, over 200,000 unique TCR beta nucleotide sequences were sequenced per donor among some 420 genotyped donors of the cohort, with roughly 18% of those sequences being non-productive. General findings and caveats noted by the study authors: CMV serostatus was the only immune exposure information available for the cohort. Only TCR beta chains were sequenced in this cohort, and the absence of alpha or paired-chain data limited detectable features. A group of highly shared sequence variants was considered likely to be a technical artifact of the sequencing pipeline. A further reported finding was that TCR beta sequences accurately predicted the HLA-A and HLA-B alleles for most subjects in the first cohort. A later analysis reported that several top co-occurrence clusters appeared linked to parvovirus B19, influenza, CMV and Epstein-Barr virus. Linkage disequilibrium might explain the correlated functional status among segregating V segments, but an unknown experimental factor could not be ruled out. In a later analysis, more than 15,000 TCR beta sequences were associated with specific HLA alleles at a false discovery rate of 0.05. In a later genetic analysis, a missense DCLRE1C variant was associated with V-gene and J-gene trimming of TCR beta chains, and the association was replicated in an independent cohort. Broadly in line with IMGT annotations, most TCR beta V segments showed up in productive rearrangements about 90% or about 30% of the time in an earlier analysis of several hundred of the donors. According to the authors, the approach could potentially be generalized to other disease states and immunological phenotypes. Strong co-occurrence of HLA alleles, especially DR and DQ, made assigning TCR associations to individual alleles difficult. The study listed approximately 160 TCR beta chains as associated with cytomegalovirus. In both the original and validation cohorts, the classifier was reported to diagnose cytomegalovirus status with high specificity and sensitivity. In a later genetic analysis, fewer N-insertions in productive TCRs were reported among donors in an Asian-associated ancestry cluster than the roughly 700-donor mean. In vitro tests confirmed that three of the cytomegalovirus-associated TCR beta chains recognize cytomegalovirus antigens. A later analysis found that most CMV-associated TCR beta chains appeared HLA-restricted, with HLA associations seemingly driven largely by CMV exposure. The earlier analysis of approximately 560 of the donors excluded 15 to 20 rarely observed V segments, including chromosome 9 orphons, because counts were too low. Because HLA typing was unavailable for some donors at each locus, only the typed subset was used in association tests. In a later analysis, the rate of TCR association differed among HLA loci, with DRB1 alleles having the most associated TCRs and HLA-C alleles having the fewest. Sequencing depth was assumed to be roughly uniform across donors in the presence/absence analyses, though that assumption may not hold. Compared with equally common non-associated chains, HLA-associated TCR beta chains in a later analysis were more clonally expanded and had lower generation probabilities. Across donors, most TCR sequences were observed very rarely, whereas some public TCRs were present in many individuals.

Comments on this clone: Its target antigen remains unknown. Per-base quality was not reported, and no clone a single base away is much larger than it.

The protocol used for the library was the immunoSEQ multiplex PCR assay. For the multiplex PCR, a mixture combining 60 forward primers for TCR Vbeta segments and 13 reverse primers for TCR Jbeta segments was used. Amplification of the CDR3 region of rearranged TCR beta genes was performed with a multiplex PCR assay on genomic DNA. The amplified TCR beta libraries were sequenced on the Illumina HiSeq System as 87-base-pair reads. In the original analysis: In a later analysis, approximately 74 million unique TCR beta chains were counted across the 500 to 700 repertoires, and roughly 11 million of these chains were shared by at least two donors. Raw reads were error-corrected and collapsed into unique sequences with a nearest-neighbor algorithm that merged closely related sequences to remove PCR and sequencing errors. V, D and J gene segments were assigned by aligning CDR3 sequences to IMGT reference sequences. For a sequence to be retained, a match of at least six nucleotides was required to both a V gene segment and a J gene segment. Rearrangements were classified as productive when the CDR3 lacked stop codons and remained in frame with V and J, and all other rearrangements were classified as non-productive. CDR3 was defined according to IMGT convention as the region running from the second conserved V-encoded cysteine to the conserved J-encoded phenylalanine. In an earlier analysis of roughly 580 of the donors, sequences lacking an unambiguous match to a single V gene segment were excluded. In an earlier analysis of almost 600 of the donors, a V segment was called functional when productive rearrangements were above 56.7%, and segregating when the standard deviation between donors exceeded 5%. To diagnose cytomegalovirus status from the catalog of TCR beta chain sequences, a statistical classification framework was built. In a later analysis, V and J genes were assigned by comparing TCR nucleotide sequences against IMGT/GENE-DB human TR gene sequences. A later analysis assigned CDR3 sequences and most-parsimonious VDJ recombination scenarios with the TCRdist pipeline. In a later analysis, each TCR beta chain was defined by its CDR3 amino acid sequence together with its V-gene family, and reads without a unique V-gene family were excluded. In a later analysis, around 600 highly shared, low-generation-probability nucleotide sequences were removed to address suspected cross-contamination and a sequencing artifact. For each public chain, a later analysis derived a clonal expansion index from normalized ranks of inferred template counts within each repertoire. In a later analysis, generation probabilities were computed with a VDJ recombination model fitted to out-of-frame rearrangements, and the resulting probabilities were checked against IGoR. Hypergeometric tests were used in a later analysis to score TCR-TCR, TCR-HLA and TCR-CMV co-occurrence, with a repertoire-size bias correction applied to the TCR pairs. False discovery rates were estimated in a later analysis by permuting HLA or CMV assignments 20 times. In a later analysis, co-occurring TCRs were grouped using DBSCAN, with TCRdist sequence similarity added in when clustering inside HLA-allele-positive subsets. Co-occurrence clustering excluded repertoires with fewer than 30,000 or more than 120,000 public chains, plus five with anomalous nucleotide sharing. What TCRdb holds here is the immuneACCESS table cut down to in-frame rearrangements. Part of the clones is not present; checked against another copy, under half of the missing clones reflect an unresolved V gene, and the others are unexplained. The V and J calls and clone size are taken from that table; D and trimming were inferred from the DNA. The sample profile shows 150,000 or so clones; more than 70% of them were found once. About 5.6% of the sample lies in the top ten.

The cohort comprised fewer than 750 healthy bone marrow donors. Cohort members were all nominally healthy when sampled, although unrecorded immune exposures were likely present. The donor tested CMV seropositive, placing the donor among the 250 to 350 seropositive members of the cohort. Every donor gave a peripheral blood sample, and the peripheral blood mononuclear cells from that sample were used for TCR beta sequencing. Genomic DNA extraction from the blood cell samples was performed with the Qiagen DNeasy Blood Extraction Kit. Sample: PBMCs. The sequence derives from a woman aged 40 to 55 in good health and CMV-seropositive.

The DNA is as follows: TGTGCCAGCTCACCCGCTAGCGGGAGTCGAAATGAGCAGTTCTTC. This encodes CASSPASGSRNEQFF. Recombination joined TRBV18 with TRBJ2-1; the central 10 bases match TRBD2. V is cut back by 3 bases and J by 7 bases, with 6 bases in the junction unmatched. Taken from cysteine to phenylalanine, the CDR3 has 15 residues. Left in the record is the CDR3 DNA by itself, 45 bases read in frame from the first base. The germline V gene sets CDR1 to KGHSH and CDR2 to LQKENI.